This entry lists 29 T cell receptor beta chains sequenced from one sample in a study of CD8 T cells in ankylosing spondylitis. From the 5' RACE reads, TCRdb called clonotypes with MiXCR, one entry per CDR3 protein. The table shows around 25,000 distinct CDR3 sequences, with just over 2.5% occurring only once. Sequencing was performed on blood, either unsorted or a sorted T cell fraction (not recorded which). These receptors were collected from a female donor with ankylosing spondylitis or in good health (not recorded which).

This clonotype appeared many times. The rearrangement joins TRBV9 to TRBJ2-7, with D perhaps matching TRBD1 or TRBD2 (6 bases each). The V gene lost 0 bases and the J gene lost 2 bases, with 12 bases spanning the gap. The CDR3 runs to 15 residues. Per the germline V gene, CDR1 is SGDLS and CDR2 is YYNGEE. The chain's CDR3 is CASSVGGDTAYEQYF. CDR3 nucleotide sequence: TGTGCCAGCAGCGTAGGGGGGGACACAGCCTACGAGCAGTACTTC.

This clonotype was seen many times. This chain joins TRBV9 and TRBJ2-2; the D call may be TRBD1 or TRBD2 (5 bases each). The V end was cut by 2 bases, the J end by 2 bases, with 13 bases between. This CDR3 is 16 amino acids long. Germline CDR1 reads SGDLS; CDR2 reads YYNGEE. The DNA for the CDR3 is TGTGCCAGCAGCGTCCGGGGTAGGGACAACACCGGGGAGCTGTTTTTT. Amino acid sequence: CASSVRGRDNTGELFF.

This clonotype was detected ten times or more. The rearrangement links TRBV9 to TRBJ1-1; D is uncertain. Germline loops: CDR1 SGDLS, CDR2 YYNGEE. There are 12 residues in the CDR3. The ends were cut back, 3 bases at V and 0 bases at J, with 3 bases in the middle. This CDR3 reads CASSEMNTEAFF. The CDR3 coding sequence is TGTGCCAGCAGCGAGATGAACACTGAAGCTTTCTTT.

This clonotype was counted at least ten times. The rearrangement uses TRBV9 and TRBJ1-1; no definite D call. CDR3 length equals 17 residues. Germline V gives CDR1 SGDLS, CDR2 YYNGEE. V was clipped by 0 bases and J by 4 bases, with 19 bases between them. The CDR3 loop is CASSVAPGAGRSTEAFF. In nucleotides, the CDR3 is TGTGCCAGCAGCGTAGCCCCAGGAGCAGGCCGGAGCACTGAAGCTTTCTTT.

This clonotype was counted many times. The chain carries TRBV9 and TRBJ2-1; D is uncertain. This CDR3 has 13 amino acids. The V and J ends lost 0 bases and 10 bases respectively, with 11 bases between them. CDR1 is SGDLS and CDR2 is YYNGEE in the germline V gene. CDR3 DNA: TGTGCCAGCAGCGTAGGTCCGCAAACGGAGCAGTTCTTC. Residues: CASSVGPQTEQFF.

At least ten counts were recorded for this clonotype. The chain uses TRBV9 and TRBJ2-2; D is uncertain. The CDR3 spans 13 residues. Germline values: CDR1 SGDLS, CDR2 YYNGEE. Trimming left V 3 bases short and J 1 base short, with 4 bases between. The CDR3 coding sequence is TGTGCCAGCAGCGGGGGGAACACCGGGGAGCTGTTTTTT. Translated, it gives CASSGGNTGELFF.

Many counts were recorded for this clonotype. The chain couples TRBV9 to TRBJ2-3; 10 bases agree with TRBD2. CDR1 is SGDLS and CDR2 is YYNGEE in the germline V gene. The trim removed 3 bases at V and 2 bases at J, leaving 3 bases unmatched. This CDR3 has 15 amino acids. CDR3: CASSGSGGITDTQYF. The CDR3 DNA reads as TGTGCCAGCAGCGGTAGCGGGGGGATCACAGATACGCAGTATTTT.

Many counts were recorded for this clonotype. The genes are TRBV9 and TRBJ2-1, with 9 bases that match TRBD1. J gave up 7 bases and V 0 bases, and 5 bases lay outside the gene matches. This CDR3 has 15 amino acids. Germline loops: CDR1 SGDLS, CDR2 YYNGEE. CDR3 bases: TGTGCCAGCAGCGTAGCGGGACAGGGCGGGAATGAGCAGTTCTTC. It yields the protein CASSVAGQGGNEQFF. Complete variable domain (other parts from reference TRBV9 and TRBJ2-1): DSGVTQTPKHLITATGQRVTLRCSPRSGDLSVYWYQQSLDQGLQFLIQYYNGEERAKGNILERFSAQQFPDLHSELNLSSLELGDSALYFCASSVAGQGGNEQFFGPGTRLTVL.

In its sample, this clonotype was seen many times. The chain joins TRBV9 to TRBJ1-3; D perhaps matches TRBD1 (6 bases). The CDR3 is 16 residues long. Germline lookup yields CDR1 SGDLS and CDR2 YYNGEE. Trimming pared 0 bases from V and 0 bases from J, leaving 10 bases between. DNA for the CDR3: TGTGCCAGCAGCGTAGACAGGGCCGCCTCTGGAAACACCATATATTTT. Protein sequence: CASSVDRAASGNTIYF. Complete variable domain (other parts from reference TRBV9 and TRBJ1-3): DSGVTQTPKHLITATGQRVTLRCSPRSGDLSVYWYQQSLDQGLQFLIQYYNGEERAKGNILERFSAQQFPDLHSELNLSSLELGDSALYFCASSVDRAASGNTIYFGEGSWLTVV.

The chain uses TRBV9 and TRBJ2-3; 11 bases align to TRBD1. CDR1 and CDR2 (germline): SGDLS, YYNGEE. V lost 3 bases to trimming and J lost 4 bases; unmatched junction nucleotides: 4. This CDR3 spans 15 amino acids. This chain's CDR3 is CASSGGTGGADTQYF. Written as DNA, the CDR3 is TGTGCCAGCAGCGGAGGGACAGGGGGGGCAGATACGCAGTATTTT.

This clonotype has just a few counts. This rearrangement joins TRBV9 to TRBJ2-1; D gene ambiguous. Germline CDR1 reads SGDLS; CDR2 reads YYNGEE. Deletions cut 4 bases from V and 4 bases from J, with 12 bases between. This CDR3 has 14 residues. CDR3 DNA sequence: TGTGCCAGCAGCCCCGGTTTGCAGTACAATGAGCAGTTCTTC. This sequence encodes CASSPGLQYNEQFF.

This clonotype was seen at least ten times. The chain is built from TRBV9 and TRBJ1-2; D is perhaps TRBD1 (6 bases). This CDR3 has 13 residues. Germline values: CDR1 SGDLS, CDR2 YYNGEE. V lost 4 bases, J lost 8 bases, and 15 bases lay in between. Here the CDR3 reads CASSQGQGSGYTF. As DNA, the CDR3 is TGTGCCAGCAGCCAGGGGCAGGGGAGCGGCTACACCTTC.

This clonotype has ten or more counts. This chain links TRBV9 with TRBJ2-2; possible D gene TRBD2, 6 bases. Trimming pared 0 bases from V and 7 bases from J, leaving 16 bases between. The CDR3 spans 16 residues. CDR1 is SGDLS, CDR2 YYNGEE, per germline. CDR3 DNA: TGTGCCAGCAGCGTAGAGGCGGGGACGGCCGGCGGGGAGCTGTTTTTT. Its protein is CASSVEAGTAGGELFF.

This clonotype was seen repeatedly, ten times or more. This chain uses TRBV9 with TRBJ2-2, with a weak D call TRBD2 (6 bases). This CDR3 has 15 amino acids. The V gene's germline CDR1 is SGDLS and CDR2 YYNGEE. V was shortened by 3 bases and J by 1 base, with 10 bases between the two germline ends. CDR3 DNA sequence: TGTGCCAGCAGCGGGGGAGGTCTGAACACCGGGGAGCTGTTTTTT. Residues: CASSGGGLNTGELFF.

This clonotype was counted ten times or more. The rearrangement joins TRBV9 to TRBJ2-2; D not resolved. V lost 4 bases and J lost 4, with 11 bases in between. There are 14 residues in the CDR3. Germline loops: CDR1 SGDLS, CDR2 YYNGEE. Here the CDR3 DNA reads TGTGCCAGCAGCACCCAGGTGACCACCGGGGAGCTGTTTTTT. This gives the protein CASSTQVTTGELFF. Supplemented by reference TRBV9 and TRBJ2-2, the full variable domain reads DSGVTQTPKHLITATGQRVTLRCSPRSGDLSVYWYQQSLDQGLQFLIQYYNGEERAKGNILERFSAQQFPDLHSELNLSSLELGDSALYFCASSTQVTTGELFFGEGSRLTVL.

The chain uses TRBV9 and TRBJ1-2; D is possibly TRBD1 (6 bases). The germline V gene encodes CDR1 SGDLS and CDR2 YYNGEE. V was cut by 0 bases and J by 9 bases, with 12 bases left in between. There are 13 residues in the CDR3. CDR3 sequence: CASSVAPGESYTF. The CDR3 DNA is TGTGCCAGCAGCGTAGCGCCAGGGGAAAGCTACACCTTC.

This clonotype was recorded many times. The V and J genes are TRBV9 and TRBJ2-7; the D gene could be TRBD1 or TRBD2 (6 bases each). There are 14 residues in the CDR3. Germline V gene data show CDR1 as SGDLS and CDR2 as YYNGEE. V was trimmed by 0 bases and J by 2 bases, leaving 9 bases between them. DNA for the CDR3: TGTGCCAGCAGCGTAGCGGGGGCGGCCTACGAGCAGTACTTC. Its translation is CASSVAGAAYEQYF.

The sample holds many counts of this clonotype. The chain links TRBV9 to TRBJ2-3; D tentatively fits TRBD1 or TRBD2 (5 bases each). Germline CDR1 SGDLS, CDR2 YYNGEE. V was cut by 4 bases and J by 2 bases, with 11 bases left in between. This CDR3 spans 14 amino acids. The DNA of the CDR3 is TGTGCCAGCAGCAGCCGGGACCCCACAGATACGCAGTATTTT. This sequence encodes CASSSRDPTDTQYF.

This clonotype was counted ten times or more. The chain employs TRBV9 and TRBJ2-2; D not resolved. V was clipped by 0 bases and J by 5 bases, with 8 bases between them. Germline V gives CDR1 SGDLS, CDR2 YYNGEE. This CDR3 comprises 14 residues. This CDR3 reads CASSVDLATGELFF. The CDR3 DNA reads TGTGCCAGCAGCGTAGATCTGGCAACCGGGGAGCTGTTTTTT.

This clonotype was detected ten times or more. The chain carries TRBV9 and TRBJ2-2, with 10 positions matching TRBD2. The V gene's germline CDR1 is SGDLS and CDR2 YYNGEE. V shed 0 bases, J shed 6 bases, and the junction held 8 bases outside the gene matches. The CDR3 is 17 amino acids. In DNA form, the CDR3 reads TGTGCCAGCAGCGTAGGGTGGTCTAGCGGGAGTTCCGGGGAGCTGTTTTTT. Translation: CASSVGWSSGSSGELFF.

In its sample, this clonotype was seen many times. The V call is TRBV9, the J call TRBJ2-3, with 7 bases aligning to TRBD2. The trim removed 0 bases at V and 6 bases at J, leaving 7 bases unmatched. This CDR3 comprises 15 residues. Germline CDR1 and CDR2: SGDLS and YYNGEE. The CDR3, as DNA: TGTGCCAGCAGCGTAGATCCTAGCGGTGTTGATACGCAGTATTTT. Its protein product is CASSVDPSGVDTQYF.

This clonotype came up many times. The chain recombines TRBV9 with TRBJ2-7; 10 positions agree with TRBD2. The length of the CDR3 is 15 residues. Unmatched junction bases numbered 4, after V lost 1 base and J lost 3 bases. Germline assignment: CDR1 SGDLS and CDR2 YYNGEE. The CDR3 is CASSVSSGSFYEQYF. The CDR3 DNA reads as TGTGCCAGCAGCGTATCTAGCGGGAGTTTCTACGAGCAGTACTTC.

This clonotype was observed at least ten times. The chain uses TRBV9 and TRBJ2-1, with D perhaps matching TRBD2 (6 bases). The germline V and J ends were trimmed by 2 bases and 1 base, with 22 bases remaining between them. CDR3 length: 19 amino acids. Germline CDR1 reads SGDLS; CDR2 reads YYNGEE. The CDR3 coding sequence is TGTGCCAGCAGCGTGCTTGGCGGGGCCGCTCAAACATCCTACAATGAGCAGTTCTTC. As protein: CASSVLGGAAQTSYNEQFF. The variable domain in full, completed from reference TRBV9 and TRBJ2-1, reads DSGVTQTPKHLITATGQRVTLRCSPRSGDLSVYWYQQSLDQGLQFLIQYYNGEERAKGNILERFSAQQFPDLHSELNLSSLELGDSALYFCASSVLGGAAQTSYNEQFFGPGTRLTVL.

This clonotype has at least ten counts. This sequence joins TRBV9 and TRBJ1-3, with 7 nucleotides matching TRBD1. CDR1 and CDR2 from the germline V gene are SGDLS and YYNGEE. The CDR3 runs 17 residues. After removal of 0 bases from V and 0 bases from J, the junction contained 6 bases not matched to a gene. The CDR3 bases are TGTGCCAGCAGCGTAGGGGGGACAGTCCTCTCTGGAAACACCATATATTTT. This encodes CASSVGGTVLSGNTIYF.

This clonotype has a count of ten or more. The gene calls are TRBV9 and TRBJ2-2; maybe TRBD2 (6 bases). The germline gives CDR1 SGDLS, CDR2 YYNGEE. The CDR3 has 15 residues. V was cut by 2 bases and J by 4 bases, with 12 bases left in between. CDR3 protein: CASSVAGYVTGELFF. CDR3 bases: TGTGCCAGCAGCGTGGCGGGGTATGTCACCGGGGAGCTGTTTTTT.

This clonotype was recorded at least ten times. The chain uses TRBV9 and TRBJ1-2; 7 bases are shared with TRBD1. Unmatched junction bases numbered 9, after V lost 3 bases and J lost 4 bases. Germline loops: CDR1 SGDLS, CDR2 YYNGEE. The CDR3 consists of 15 residues. DNA of the CDR3: TGTGCCAGCAGCGACCAGACAGGGTGGGGCTATGGCTACACCTTC. Protein: CASSDQTGWGYGYTF.

Many counts were recorded for this clonotype. The gene calls are TRBV9 and TRBJ2-5; D might be TRBD2 (5 bases). The CDR3 runs 17 residues. Germline-derived CDR1 and CDR2 are SGDLS and YYNGEE. The V gene lost 0 bases and the J gene lost 0 bases, with 15 bases spanning the gap. CDR3: CASSVGASGSYQETQYF. The CDR3 DNA sequence: TGTGCCAGCAGCGTAGGGGCCAGCGGCTCGTACCAAGAGACCCAGTACTTC.

This clonotype was detected ten times or more. The rearrangement links TRBV9 to TRBJ2-2; no reliable D call. Germline V lookup: CDR1 SGDLS, CDR2 YYNGEE. The CDR3 has 17 amino acids. V dropped 3 bases and J dropped 5 bases, with 20 bases sitting between them. The CDR3: CASSEFQVPTLTGELFF. CDR3 in DNA: TGTGCCAGCAGCGAATTCCAGGTTCCGACCCTTACCGGGGAGCTGTTTTTT.

This clonotype was seen ten or more times. V usage is TRBV9 and J usage is TRBJ2-3, with 7 nucleotides matching TRBD1. The J segment lost 3 bases and the V segment lost 4 bases, leaving 14 bases of the junction unmatched. The CDR3 consists of 17 residues. CDR1 and CDR2 (germline): SGDLS, YYNGEE. CDR3 in amino acids: CASSRTETGLATDTQYF. The CDR3 DNA reads TGTGCCAGCAGCCGAACCGAGACAGGGCTTGCGACAGATACGCAGTATTTT.